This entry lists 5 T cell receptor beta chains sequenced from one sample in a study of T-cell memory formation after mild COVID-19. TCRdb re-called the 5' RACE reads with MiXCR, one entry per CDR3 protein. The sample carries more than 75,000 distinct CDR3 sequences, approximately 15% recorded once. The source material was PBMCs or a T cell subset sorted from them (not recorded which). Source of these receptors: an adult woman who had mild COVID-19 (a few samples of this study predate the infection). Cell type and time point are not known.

DNA of the CDR3: TGTGCCAGCAGTGTGGGAAATCAGCCCCAGCATTTT. It codes for CASSVGNQPQHF. The chain links TRBV2 to TRBJ1-5; D unclear. The CDR3 loop spans 12 amino acids. V was cut by 4 bases and J by 4 bases, with 5 bases left in between. Germline V gives CDR1 SNHLY, CDR2 FYNNEI.

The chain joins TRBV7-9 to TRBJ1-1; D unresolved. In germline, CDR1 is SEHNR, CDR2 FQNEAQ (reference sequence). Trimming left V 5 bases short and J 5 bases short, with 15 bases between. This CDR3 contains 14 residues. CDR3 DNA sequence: TGTGCCAGCAGCGAAGACGAAGGGATTACTGAAGCTTTCTTT. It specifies CASSEDEGITEAFF.

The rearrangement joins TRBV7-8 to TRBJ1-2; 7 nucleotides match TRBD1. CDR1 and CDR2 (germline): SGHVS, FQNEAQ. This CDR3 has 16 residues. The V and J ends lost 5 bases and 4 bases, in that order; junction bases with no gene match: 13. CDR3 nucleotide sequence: TGTGCCAGCAGCCCCAGTGAGGACAGGAGGCCCTATGGCTACACCTTC. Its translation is CASSPSEDRRPYGYTF.

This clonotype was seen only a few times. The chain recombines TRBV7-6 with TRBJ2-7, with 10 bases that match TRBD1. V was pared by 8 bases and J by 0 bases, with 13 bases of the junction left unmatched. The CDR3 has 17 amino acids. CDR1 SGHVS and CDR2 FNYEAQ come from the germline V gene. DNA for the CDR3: TGTGCCAGCGCATTCGACAGGGGGCCCGTGACCTCCTACGAGCAGTACTTC. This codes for CASAFDRGPVTSYEQYF.

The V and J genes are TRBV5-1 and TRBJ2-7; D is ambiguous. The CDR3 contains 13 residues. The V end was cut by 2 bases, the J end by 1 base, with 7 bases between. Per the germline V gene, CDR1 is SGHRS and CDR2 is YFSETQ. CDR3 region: CASSLDTSYEQYF. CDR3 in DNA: TGCGCCAGCAGCTTAGACACATCCTACGAGCAGTACTTC.